A selection of T cell receptor beta chains follows, all from one sample in a study of identical twins. TCRdb fed the 5' RACE reads into MiXCR, producing one record per CDR3 protein. The repertoire has 250,000 or so distinct CDR3 sequences, roughly 13% of them found once; the top ten carry about 3.9%. A further study also used this sample, focusing on yellow fever vaccine responses in identical twins.

Sample: memory (CD45RO+) T cells sorted from blood. The receptors were gathered from a woman aged 18-30 years in good health. The CDR3 runs from the conserved cysteine through the conserved F or W. Fields, in order: CDR3 length, clone size, J gene, D gene, V gene, CDR3 protein, CDR3 DNA. A D gene is named only where the DNA matches it firmly. Size is omitted from some rows. Given values are once, few, many or a class for expanded clones.

len: 14; abundance: many; j_gene: TRBJ1-2; d_gene: TRBD1; v_gene: TRBV7-9; CDR3aa: CASSLEDRDRGYTF; CDR3nt: TGTGCCAGCAGCTTAGAAGACAGGGATAGGGGCTACACCTTC
len: 15; abundance: .; j_gene: TRBJ2-5; d_gene: TRBD2; v_gene: TRBV7-2; CDR3aa: CASRAGGPSQETQYF; CDR3nt: TGTGCCAGCAGGGCGGGGGGGCCATCACAAGAGACCCAGTACTTC
len: 12; abundance: .; j_gene: TRBJ1-3; d_gene: .; v_gene: TRBV7-6; CDR3aa: CASSFYGNTIYF; CDR3nt: TGTGCCAGCAGCTTTTATGGAAACACCATATATTTT
len: 15; abundance: few; j_gene: TRBJ2-2; d_gene: .; v_gene: TRBV12-5; CDR3aa: CASGLWTENTGELFF; CDR3nt: TGTGCTAGTGGTTTGTGGACAGAGAACACCGGGGAGCTGTTTTTT
len: 15; abundance: .; j_gene: TRBJ2-2; d_gene: .; v_gene: TRBV30; CDR3aa: CAWRAGQKNTGELFF; CDR3nt: TGTGCCTGGAGGGCCGGACAGAAGAACACCGGGGAGCTGTTTTTT
len: 12; abundance: many; j_gene: TRBJ2-7; d_gene: .; v_gene: TRBV7-2; CDR3aa: CASSLATYEQYF; CDR3nt: TGTGCCAGCAGCTTAGCTACCTACGAGCAGTACTTC
len: 14; abundance: few; j_gene: TRBJ2-7; d_gene: TRBD2; v_gene: TRBV15; CDR3aa: CATSQGTSGYEQYF; CDR3nt: TGTGCCACCAGCCAGGGGACTAGCGGCTACGAGCAGTACTTC
len: 12; abundance: many; j_gene: TRBJ2-7; d_gene: .; v_gene: TRBV18; CDR3aa: CASSTASYEQYF; CDR3nt: TGTGCCAGCTCAACAGCTTCCTACGAGCAGTACTTC
len: 16; abundance: many; j_gene: TRBJ2-4; d_gene: .; v_gene: TRBV10-3; CDR3aa: CAISEFGREAKNIQYF; CDR3nt: TGTGCCATCAGTGAGTTCGGCAGGGAAGCCAAAAACATTCAGTACTTC
len: 13; abundance: few; j_gene: TRBJ2-3; d_gene: TRBD2; v_gene: TRBV29-1; CDR3aa: CSVASGTSDTQYF; CDR3nt: TGCAGCGTTGCTAGCGGGACTTCAGATACGCAGTATTTT
len: 15; abundance: .; j_gene: TRBJ2-2; d_gene: .; v_gene: TRBV9; CDR3aa: CASSVRGSNTGELFF; CDR3nt: TGTGCCAGCAGCGTGAGGGGGAGCAACACCGGGGAGCTGTTTTTT
len: 14; abundance: .; j_gene: TRBJ2-5; d_gene: .; v_gene: TRBV9; CDR3aa: CASSVGSDPETQYF; CDR3nt: TGTGCCAGCAGCGTAGGTTCCGATCCAGAGACCCAGTACTTC
len: 13; abundance: many; j_gene: TRBJ1-4; d_gene: .; v_gene: TRBV18; CDR3aa: CASSRQTNEKLFF; CDR3nt: TGTGCCAGCTCACGTCAGACTAATGAAAAACTGTTTTTT
len: 14; abundance: .; j_gene: TRBJ2-1; d_gene: TRBD2; v_gene: TRBV5-1; CDR3aa: CASSPGTSGYEQFF; CDR3nt: TGCGCCAGCAGCCCCGGGACTAGCGGGTATGAGCAGTTCTTC
len: 15; abundance: .; j_gene: TRBJ2-7; d_gene: .; v_gene: TRBV20-1; CDR3aa: CSAKLMTGPIYEQYF; CDR3nt: TGCAGTGCCAAACTAATGACAGGCCCAATCTACGAGCAGTACTTC
len: 17; abundance: few; j_gene: TRBJ2-6; d_gene: .; v_gene: TRBV9; CDR3aa: CASSVGGHSSGANVLTF; CDR3nt: TGTGCCAGCAGCGTAGGGGGACACAGCTCTGGGGCCAACGTCCTGACTTTC
len: 14; abundance: .; j_gene: TRBJ2-2; d_gene: TRBD1; v_gene: TRBV5-1; CDR3aa: CASKWGQATGELFF; CDR3nt: TGCGCCAGCAAATGGGGACAGGCTACCGGGGAGCTGTTTTTT
len: 14; abundance: many; j_gene: TRBJ1-5; d_gene: .; v_gene: TRBV7-2; CDR3aa: CASSHGRDNQPQHF; CDR3nt: TGTGCCAGCAGCCACGGGAGGGATAATCAGCCCCAGCATTTT
len: 14; abundance: .; j_gene: TRBJ2-3; d_gene: TRBD2; v_gene: TRBV29-1; CDR3aa: CSVDSGGGADTQYF; CDR3nt: TGCAGCGTTGATAGCGGGGGGGGTGCAGATACGCAGTATTTT
len: 15; abundance: .; j_gene: TRBJ2-4; d_gene: .; v_gene: TRBV12-3/TRBV12-4; CDR3aa: CASSLHTGHYNIQYF; CDR3nt: TGTGCCAGCAGTCTACATACAGGGCATTATAACATTCAGTACTTC